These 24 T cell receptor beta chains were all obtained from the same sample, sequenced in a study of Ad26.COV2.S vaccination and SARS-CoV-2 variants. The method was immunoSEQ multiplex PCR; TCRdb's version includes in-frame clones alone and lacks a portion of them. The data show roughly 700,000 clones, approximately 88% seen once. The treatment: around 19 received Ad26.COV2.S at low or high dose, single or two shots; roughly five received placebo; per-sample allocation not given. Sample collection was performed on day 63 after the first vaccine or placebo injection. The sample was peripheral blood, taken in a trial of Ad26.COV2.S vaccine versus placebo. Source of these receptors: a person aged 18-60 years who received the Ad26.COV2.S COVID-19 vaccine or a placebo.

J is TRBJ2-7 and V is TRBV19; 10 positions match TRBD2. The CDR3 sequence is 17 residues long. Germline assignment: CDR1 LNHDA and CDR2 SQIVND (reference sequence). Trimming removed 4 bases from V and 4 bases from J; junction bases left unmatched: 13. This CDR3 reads CASSRRTSGGPAYEQYF. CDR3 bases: TGTGCCAGTAGTAGACGGACTAGCGGTGGACCGGCTTACGAGCAGTACTTC.

CDR3 in DNA: TGTGCCAGCAGCCCCCCAGGGGACTACGAGCAGTACTTC. Translating gives CASSPPGDYEQYF. This chain uses TRBV4-2 with TRBJ2-7, with D possibly matching TRBD1 (6 bases). Looked up from germline, CDR1 is LGHNA and CDR2 is YNFKEQ. Deletions cut 4 bases from V and 3 bases from J, with 10 bases between. The CDR3 has 13 amino acids.

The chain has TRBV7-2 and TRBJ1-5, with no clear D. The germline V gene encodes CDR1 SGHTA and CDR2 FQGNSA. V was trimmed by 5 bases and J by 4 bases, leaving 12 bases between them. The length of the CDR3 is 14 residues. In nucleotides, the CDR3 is TGTGCCAGCAGCCCTCGGGCGGGGAATCAGCCCCAGCATTTT. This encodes CASSPRAGNQPQHF.

The CDR3 bases are TGCGCCAGCAGCCCGGACGGAGGAAGGGAGCTGTTTTTT. Amino acids: CASSPDGGRELFF. The chain joins TRBV5-1 to TRBJ2-2; a possible D gene is TRBD2 (5 bases). V lost 4 bases and J 9 bases, leaving 13 bases between the germline ends. CDR1 SGHRS and CDR2 YFSETQ come from the germline V gene. This CDR3 region has 13 residues.

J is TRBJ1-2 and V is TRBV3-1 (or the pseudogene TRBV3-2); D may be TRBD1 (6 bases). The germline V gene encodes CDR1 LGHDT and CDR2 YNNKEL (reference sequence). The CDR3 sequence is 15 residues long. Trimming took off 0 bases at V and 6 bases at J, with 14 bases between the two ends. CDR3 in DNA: TGTGCCAGCAGCCAAGATCCGGGGGGCGCAAATGGCTACACCTTC. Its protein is CASSQDPGGANGYTF.

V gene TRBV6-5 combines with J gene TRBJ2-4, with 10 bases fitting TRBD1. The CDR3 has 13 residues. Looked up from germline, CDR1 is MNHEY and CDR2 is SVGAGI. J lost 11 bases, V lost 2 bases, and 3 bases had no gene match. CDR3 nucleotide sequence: TGTGCCAGCAGTTACGGGACAGGGGCCCTTCAGTACTTC. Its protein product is CASSYGTGALQYF.

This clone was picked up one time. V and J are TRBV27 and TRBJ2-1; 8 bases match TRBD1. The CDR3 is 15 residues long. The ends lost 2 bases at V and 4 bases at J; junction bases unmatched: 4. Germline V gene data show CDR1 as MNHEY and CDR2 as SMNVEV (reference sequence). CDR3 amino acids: CASSLGTGRYNEQFF. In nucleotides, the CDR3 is TGTGCCAGCAGTTTAGGGACAGGTAGATACAATGAGCAGTTCTTC.

In DNA, the CDR3 is TGTGCCAGCAGCTTAAGCCTAGCCGGGGAGCTGTTTTTT. Its translation is CASSLSLAGELFF. The genes are TRBV7-3 and TRBJ2-2, with D hard to call. The CDR3 length is 13 residues. Germline-derived CDR1 and CDR2 are SGHTA and FQGTGA. V was trimmed by 1 base and J by 6 bases, leaving 6 bases between them.

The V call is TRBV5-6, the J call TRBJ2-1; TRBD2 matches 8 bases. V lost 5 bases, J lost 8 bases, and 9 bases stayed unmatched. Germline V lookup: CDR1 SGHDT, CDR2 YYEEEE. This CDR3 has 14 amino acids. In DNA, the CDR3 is TGTGCCAGCAGGCGCCTCTATAGCGGGGATGAGCAGTTCTTC. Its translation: CASRRLYSGDEQFF.

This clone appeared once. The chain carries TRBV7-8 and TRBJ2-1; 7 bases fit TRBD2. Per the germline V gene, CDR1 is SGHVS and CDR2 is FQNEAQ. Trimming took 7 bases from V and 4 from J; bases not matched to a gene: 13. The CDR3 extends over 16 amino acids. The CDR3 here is CASKLSGAGVYNEQFF. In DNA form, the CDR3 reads TGTGCCAGCAAGCTTAGCGGTGCGGGAGTTTACAATGAGCAGTTCTTC.

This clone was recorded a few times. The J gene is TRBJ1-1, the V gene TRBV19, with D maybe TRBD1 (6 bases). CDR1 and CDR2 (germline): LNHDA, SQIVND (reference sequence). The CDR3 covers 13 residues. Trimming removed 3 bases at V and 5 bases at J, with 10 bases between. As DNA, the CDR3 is TGTGCCAGTAGTATTTATGACAGGACTGAAGCTTTCTTT. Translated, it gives CASSIYDRTEAFF.

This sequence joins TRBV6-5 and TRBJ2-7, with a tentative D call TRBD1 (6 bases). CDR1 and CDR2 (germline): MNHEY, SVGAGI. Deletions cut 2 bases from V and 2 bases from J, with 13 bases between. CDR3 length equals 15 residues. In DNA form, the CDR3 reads TGTGCCAGCAGTTACATGGCAGGGGACCCCTACGAGCAGTACTTC. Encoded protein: CASSYMAGDPYEQYF.

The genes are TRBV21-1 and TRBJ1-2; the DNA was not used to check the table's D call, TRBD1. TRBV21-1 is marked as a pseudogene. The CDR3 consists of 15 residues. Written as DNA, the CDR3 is TGTGCCAGCACCGAAGAGGGGGCGGAGGACTATGGCTACACCTTC. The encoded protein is CASTEEGAEDYGYTF.

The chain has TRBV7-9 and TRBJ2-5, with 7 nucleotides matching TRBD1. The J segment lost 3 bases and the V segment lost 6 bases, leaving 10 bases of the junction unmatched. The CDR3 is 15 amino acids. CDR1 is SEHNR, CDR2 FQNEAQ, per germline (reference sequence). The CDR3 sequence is CASRPKGQPEETQYF. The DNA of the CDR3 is TGTGCCAGCAGACCCAAGGGACAGCCCGAAGAGACCCAGTACTTC.

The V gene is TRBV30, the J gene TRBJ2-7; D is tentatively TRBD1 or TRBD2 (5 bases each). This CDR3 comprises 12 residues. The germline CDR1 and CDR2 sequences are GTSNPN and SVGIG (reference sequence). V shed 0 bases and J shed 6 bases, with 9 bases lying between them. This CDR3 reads CAWSVLGTEQYF. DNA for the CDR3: TGTGCCTGGAGTGTACTGGGGACCGAGCAGTACTTC.

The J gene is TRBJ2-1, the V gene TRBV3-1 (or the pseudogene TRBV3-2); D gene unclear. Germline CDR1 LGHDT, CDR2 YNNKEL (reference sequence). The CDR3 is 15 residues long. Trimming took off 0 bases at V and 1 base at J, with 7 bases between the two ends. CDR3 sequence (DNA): TGTGCCAGCAGCCAAGAAACGGGTTCCTACAATGAGCAGTTCTTC. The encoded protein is CASSQETGSYNEQFF.

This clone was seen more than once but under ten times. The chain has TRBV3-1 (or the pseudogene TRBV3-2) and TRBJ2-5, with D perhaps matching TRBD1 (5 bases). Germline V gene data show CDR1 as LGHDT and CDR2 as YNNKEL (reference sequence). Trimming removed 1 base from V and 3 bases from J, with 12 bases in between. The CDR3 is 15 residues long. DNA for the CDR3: TGTGCCAGCAGCCAAGGGGTGTCAGGGAAAGAGACCCAGTACTTC. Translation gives CASSQGVSGKETQYF.

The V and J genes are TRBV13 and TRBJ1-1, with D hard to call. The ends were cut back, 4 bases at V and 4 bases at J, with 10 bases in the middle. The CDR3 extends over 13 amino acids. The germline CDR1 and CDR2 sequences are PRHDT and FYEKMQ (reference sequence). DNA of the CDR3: TGTGCCAGCAGCTCAATGGGGAGCACTGAAGCTTTCTTT. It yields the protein CASSSMGSTEAFF.

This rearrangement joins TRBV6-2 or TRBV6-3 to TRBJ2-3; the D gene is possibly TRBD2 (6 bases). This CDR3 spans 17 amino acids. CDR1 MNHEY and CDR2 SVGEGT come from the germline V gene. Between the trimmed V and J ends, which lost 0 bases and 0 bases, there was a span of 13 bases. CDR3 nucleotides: TGTGCCAGCAGTTACTCCCCGGCGGGAAAGAGCACAGATACGCAGTATTTT. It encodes CASSYSPAGKSTDTQYF.

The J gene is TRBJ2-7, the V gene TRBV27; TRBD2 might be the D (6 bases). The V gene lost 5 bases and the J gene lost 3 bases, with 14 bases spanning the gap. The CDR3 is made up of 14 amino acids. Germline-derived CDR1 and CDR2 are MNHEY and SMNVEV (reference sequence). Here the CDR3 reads CASSPLGRDYEQYF. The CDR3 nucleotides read TGTGCCAGCAGTCCCTTGGGGCGGGACTACGAGCAGTACTTC.

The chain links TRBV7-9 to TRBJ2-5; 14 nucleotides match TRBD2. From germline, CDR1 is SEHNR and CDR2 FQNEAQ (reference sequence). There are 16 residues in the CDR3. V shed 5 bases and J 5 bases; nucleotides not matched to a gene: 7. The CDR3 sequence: CASSLGTSGSLETQYF. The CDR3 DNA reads TGTGCCAGCAGCCTGGGGACTAGCGGGAGCTTGGAGACCCAGTACTTC.

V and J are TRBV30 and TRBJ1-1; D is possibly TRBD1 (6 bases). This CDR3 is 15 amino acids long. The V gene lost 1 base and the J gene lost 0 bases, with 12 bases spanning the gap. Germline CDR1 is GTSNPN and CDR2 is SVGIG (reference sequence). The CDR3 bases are TGTGCCTGGAGTGCCGGAGAGGGGGTGAACACTGAAGCTTTCTTT. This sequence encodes CAWSAGEGVNTEAFF.

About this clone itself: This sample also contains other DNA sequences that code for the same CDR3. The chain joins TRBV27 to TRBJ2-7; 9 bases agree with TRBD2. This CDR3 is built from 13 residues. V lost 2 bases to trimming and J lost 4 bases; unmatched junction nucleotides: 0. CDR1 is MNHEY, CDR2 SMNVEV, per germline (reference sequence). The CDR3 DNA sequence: TGTGCCAGCAGTTTAGCGGGGGGGTACGAGCAGTACTTC. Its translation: CASSLAGGYEQYF.

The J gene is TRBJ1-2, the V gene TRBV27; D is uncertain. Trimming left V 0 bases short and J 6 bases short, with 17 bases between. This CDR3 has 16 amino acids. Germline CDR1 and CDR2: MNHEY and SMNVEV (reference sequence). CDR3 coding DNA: TGTGCCAGCAGTTTATCCGGACTTCGTGTTTGGGATGGCTACACCTTC. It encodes CASSLSGLRVWDGYTF.